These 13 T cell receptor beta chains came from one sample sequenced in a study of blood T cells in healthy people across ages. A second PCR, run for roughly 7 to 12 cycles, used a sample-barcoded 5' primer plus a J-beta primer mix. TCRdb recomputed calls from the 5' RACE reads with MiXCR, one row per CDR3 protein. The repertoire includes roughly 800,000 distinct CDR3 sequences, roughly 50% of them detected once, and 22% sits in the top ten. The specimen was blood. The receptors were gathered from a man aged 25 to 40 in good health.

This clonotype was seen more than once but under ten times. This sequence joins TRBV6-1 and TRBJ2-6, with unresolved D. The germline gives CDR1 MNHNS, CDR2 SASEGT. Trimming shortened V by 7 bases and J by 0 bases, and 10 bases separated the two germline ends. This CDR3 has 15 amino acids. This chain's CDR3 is CASNPESSGANVLTF. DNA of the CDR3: TGTGCCAGCAACCCCGAATCCTCTGGGGCCAACGTCCTGACTTTC.

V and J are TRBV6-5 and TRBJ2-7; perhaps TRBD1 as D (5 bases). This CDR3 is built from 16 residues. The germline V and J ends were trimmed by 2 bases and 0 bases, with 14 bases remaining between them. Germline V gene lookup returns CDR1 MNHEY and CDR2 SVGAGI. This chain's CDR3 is CASSYRRQTDSYEQYF. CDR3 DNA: TGTGCCAGCAGTTACCGAAGACAGACAGACTCCTACGAGCAGTACTTC.

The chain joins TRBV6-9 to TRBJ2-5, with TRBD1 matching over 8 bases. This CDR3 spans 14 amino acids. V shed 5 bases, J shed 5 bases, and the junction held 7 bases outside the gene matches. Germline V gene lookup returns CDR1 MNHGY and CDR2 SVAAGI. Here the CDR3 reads CASSTDRGLETQYF. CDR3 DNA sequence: TGTGCCAGCAGTACCGACAGGGGACTTGAGACCCAGTACTTC.

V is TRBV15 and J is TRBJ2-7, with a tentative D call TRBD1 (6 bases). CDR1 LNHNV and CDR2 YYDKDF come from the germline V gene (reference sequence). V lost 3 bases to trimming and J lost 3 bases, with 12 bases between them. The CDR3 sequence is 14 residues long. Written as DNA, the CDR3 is TGTGCCACCAGCAGGGCCGTAGGGGGCTACGAGCAGTACTTC. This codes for CATSRAVGGYEQYF.

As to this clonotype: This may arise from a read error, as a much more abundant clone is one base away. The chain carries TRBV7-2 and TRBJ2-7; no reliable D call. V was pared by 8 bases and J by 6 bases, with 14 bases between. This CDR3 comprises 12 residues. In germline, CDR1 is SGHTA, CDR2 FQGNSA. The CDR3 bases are TGTGCCAGCGGCTCCGGCCCCCTCGAGCAGTACTTC. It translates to CASGSGPLEQYF.

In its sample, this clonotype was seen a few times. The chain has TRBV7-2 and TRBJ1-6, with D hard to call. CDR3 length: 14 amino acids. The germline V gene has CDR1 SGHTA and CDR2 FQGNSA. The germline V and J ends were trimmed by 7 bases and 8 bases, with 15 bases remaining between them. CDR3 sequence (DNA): TGTGCCAGCAAACCAGAACAGACCTATTCACCCCTCCACTTT. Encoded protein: CASKPEQTYSPLHF. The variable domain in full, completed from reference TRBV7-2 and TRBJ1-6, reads GAGVSQSPSNKVTEKGKDVELRCDPISGHTALYWYRQSLGQGLEFLIYFQGNSAPDKSGLPSDRFSAERTGGSVSTLTIQRTQQEDSAVYLCASKPEQTYSPLHFGNGTRLTVT.

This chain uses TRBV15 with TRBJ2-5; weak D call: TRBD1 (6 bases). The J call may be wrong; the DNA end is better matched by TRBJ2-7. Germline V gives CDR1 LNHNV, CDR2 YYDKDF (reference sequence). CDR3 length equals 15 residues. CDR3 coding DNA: TGTGCCACCAGCAGAGGCGAGGGGGATAGCTACGAGCAGTACTTC. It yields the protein CATSRGEGDSYEQYF.

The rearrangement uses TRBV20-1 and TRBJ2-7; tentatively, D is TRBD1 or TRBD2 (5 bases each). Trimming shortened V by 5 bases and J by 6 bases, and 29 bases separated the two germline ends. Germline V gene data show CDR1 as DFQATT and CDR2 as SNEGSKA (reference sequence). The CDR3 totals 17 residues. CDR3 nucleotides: TGCAGTGCTCAGGGCCCCCGGGACGTTCAGAGTAACTGCGAGCAGTACTTC. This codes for CSAQGPRDVQSNCEQYF.

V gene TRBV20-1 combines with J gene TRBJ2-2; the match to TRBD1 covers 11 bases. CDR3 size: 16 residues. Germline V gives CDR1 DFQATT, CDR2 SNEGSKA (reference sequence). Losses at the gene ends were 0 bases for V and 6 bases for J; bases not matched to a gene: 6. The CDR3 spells CSARDLGQGASGELFF. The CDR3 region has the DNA TGCAGTGCTAGAGATTTAGGACAGGGGGCTTCCGGGGAGCTGTTTTTT.

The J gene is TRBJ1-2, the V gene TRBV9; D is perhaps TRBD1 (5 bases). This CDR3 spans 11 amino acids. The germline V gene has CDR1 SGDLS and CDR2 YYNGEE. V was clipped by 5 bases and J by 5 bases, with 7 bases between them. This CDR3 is CASRDTYGYTF. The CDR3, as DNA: TGTGCCAGCAGGGACACGTATGGCTACACCTTC. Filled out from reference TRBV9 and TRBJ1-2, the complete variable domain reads DSGVTQTPKHLITATGQRVTLRCSPRSGDLSVYWYQQSLDQGLQFLIQYYNGEERAKGNILERFSAQQFPDLHSELNLSSLELGDSALYFCASRDTYGYTFGSGTRLTVV.

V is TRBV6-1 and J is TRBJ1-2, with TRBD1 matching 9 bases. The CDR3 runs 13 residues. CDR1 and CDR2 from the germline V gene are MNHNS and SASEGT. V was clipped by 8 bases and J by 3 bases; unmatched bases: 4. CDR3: CASLTGGYYGYTF. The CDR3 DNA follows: TGTGCCAGCTTAACAGGGGGCTACTATGGCTACACCTTC.

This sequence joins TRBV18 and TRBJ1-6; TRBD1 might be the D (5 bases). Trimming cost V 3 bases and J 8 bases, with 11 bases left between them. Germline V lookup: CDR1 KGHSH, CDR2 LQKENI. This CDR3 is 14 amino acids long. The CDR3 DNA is TGTGCCAGCTCACCTGGACCGGGGGATTCACCCCTCCACTTT. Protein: CASSPGPGDSPLHF.

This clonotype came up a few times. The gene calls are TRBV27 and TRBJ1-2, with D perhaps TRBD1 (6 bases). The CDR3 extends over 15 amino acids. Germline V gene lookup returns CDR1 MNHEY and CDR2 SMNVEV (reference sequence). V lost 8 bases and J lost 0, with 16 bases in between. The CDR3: CASCTGLNSNYGYTF. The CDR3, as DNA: TGTGCCAGCTGTACAGGGTTGAATTCTAACTATGGCTACACCTTC.